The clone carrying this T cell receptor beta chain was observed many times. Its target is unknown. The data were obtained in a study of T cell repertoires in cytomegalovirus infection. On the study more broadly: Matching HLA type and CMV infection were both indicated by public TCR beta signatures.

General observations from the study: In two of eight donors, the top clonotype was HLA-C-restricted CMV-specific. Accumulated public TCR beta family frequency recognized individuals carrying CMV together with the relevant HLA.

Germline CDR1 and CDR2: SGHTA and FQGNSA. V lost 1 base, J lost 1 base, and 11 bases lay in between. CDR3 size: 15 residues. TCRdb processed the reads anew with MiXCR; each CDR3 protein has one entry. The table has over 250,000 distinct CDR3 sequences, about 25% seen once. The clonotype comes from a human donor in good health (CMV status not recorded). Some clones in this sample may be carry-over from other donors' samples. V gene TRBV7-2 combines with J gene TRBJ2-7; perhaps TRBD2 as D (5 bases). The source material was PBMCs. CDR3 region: CASSLVGVISYEQYF. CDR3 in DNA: TGTGCCAGCAGCTTAGTGGGAGTGATTTCCTACGAGCAGTACTTC.